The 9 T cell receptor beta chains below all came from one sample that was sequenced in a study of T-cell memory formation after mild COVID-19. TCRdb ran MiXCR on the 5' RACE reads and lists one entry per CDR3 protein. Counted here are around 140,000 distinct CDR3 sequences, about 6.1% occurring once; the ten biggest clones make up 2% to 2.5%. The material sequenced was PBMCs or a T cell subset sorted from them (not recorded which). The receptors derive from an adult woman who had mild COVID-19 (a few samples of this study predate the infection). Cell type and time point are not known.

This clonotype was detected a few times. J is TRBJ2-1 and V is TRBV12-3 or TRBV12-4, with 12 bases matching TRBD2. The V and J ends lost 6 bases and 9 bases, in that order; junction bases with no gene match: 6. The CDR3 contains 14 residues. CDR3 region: CASRRTSGISEQFF. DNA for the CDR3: TGTGCCAGCAGGCGGACTAGCGGGATCAGTGAGCAGTTCTTC.

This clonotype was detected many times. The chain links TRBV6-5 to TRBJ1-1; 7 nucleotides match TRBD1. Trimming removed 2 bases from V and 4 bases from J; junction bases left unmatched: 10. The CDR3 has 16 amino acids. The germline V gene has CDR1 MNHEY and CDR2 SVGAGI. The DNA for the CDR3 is TGTGCCAGCAGTTACGAAGGGGGCACAAGCGTCACTGAAGCTTTCTTT. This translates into CASSYEGGTSVTEAFF.

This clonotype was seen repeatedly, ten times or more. CDR3: CASSSSGGYNEQFF. In nucleotides, the CDR3 is TGTGCCAGCAGTTCTAGCGGGGGCTACAATGAGCAGTTCTTC. The genes are TRBV11-2 and TRBJ2-1; 10 positions match TRBD2. Trimming took 6 bases from V and 3 from J; bases not matched to a gene: 2. The germline gives CDR1 SGHAT, CDR2 FQNNGV. The CDR3 loop spans 14 amino acids. The complete variable domain, with remaining parts taken from reference TRBV11-2 and TRBJ2-1, reads EAGVAQSPRYKIIEKRQSVAFWCNPISGHATLYWYQQILGQGPKLLIQFQNNGVVDDSQLPKDRFSAERLKGVDSTLKIQPAKLEDSAVYLCASSSSGGYNEQFFGPGTRLTVL.

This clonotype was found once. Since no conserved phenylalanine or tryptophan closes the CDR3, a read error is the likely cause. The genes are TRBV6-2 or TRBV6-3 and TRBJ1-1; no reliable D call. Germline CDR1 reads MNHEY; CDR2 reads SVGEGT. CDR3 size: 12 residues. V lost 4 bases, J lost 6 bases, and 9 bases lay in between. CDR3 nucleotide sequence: TGTGCCAGCAGTTCTTACAGAGCTGAAGCTTTCCTT. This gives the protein CASSSYRAEAFL.

CDR3: CASSIIDVRSYNEQFF. The DNA for the CDR3 is TGTGCCAGTAGTATAATCGATGTTCGCTCCTACAATGAGCAGTTCTTC. The J gene is TRBJ2-1, the V gene TRBV19; D is undetermined. V lost 2 bases and J 0 bases, leaving 11 bases between the germline ends. The length of the CDR3 is 16 residues. The germline V gene has CDR1 LNHDA and CDR2 SQIVND (reference sequence).

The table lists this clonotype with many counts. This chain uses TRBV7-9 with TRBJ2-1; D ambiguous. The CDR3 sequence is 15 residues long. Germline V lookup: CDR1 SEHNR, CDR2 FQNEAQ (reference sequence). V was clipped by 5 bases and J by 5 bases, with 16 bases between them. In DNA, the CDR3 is TGTGCCAGCAGCGGGTCCGGCCTTAAAGACAATGAGCAGTTCTTC. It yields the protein CASSGSGLKDNEQFF. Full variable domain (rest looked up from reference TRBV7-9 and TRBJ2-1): DTGVSQNPRHKITKRGQNVTFRCDPISEHNRLYWYRQTLGQGPEFLTYFQNEAQLEKSRLLSDRFSAERPKGSFSTLEIQRTEQGDSAMYLCASSGSGLKDNEQFFGPGTRLTVL.

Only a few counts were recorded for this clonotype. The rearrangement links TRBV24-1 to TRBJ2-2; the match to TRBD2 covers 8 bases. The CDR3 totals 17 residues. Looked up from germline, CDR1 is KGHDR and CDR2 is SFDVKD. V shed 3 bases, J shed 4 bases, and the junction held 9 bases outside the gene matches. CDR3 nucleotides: TGTGCCACCAGTGATATGGGAGCGGGAGTACGCACCGGGGAGCTGTTTTTT. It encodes CATSDMGAGVRTGELFF.

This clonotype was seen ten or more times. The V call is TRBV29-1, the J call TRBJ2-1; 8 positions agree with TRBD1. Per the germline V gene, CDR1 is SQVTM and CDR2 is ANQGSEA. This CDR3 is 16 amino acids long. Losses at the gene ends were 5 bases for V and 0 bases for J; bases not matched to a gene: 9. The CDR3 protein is CSVKGQGLFSYNEQFF. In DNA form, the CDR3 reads TGCAGCGTTAAAGGACAGGGTTTATTCTCCTACAATGAGCAGTTCTTC.

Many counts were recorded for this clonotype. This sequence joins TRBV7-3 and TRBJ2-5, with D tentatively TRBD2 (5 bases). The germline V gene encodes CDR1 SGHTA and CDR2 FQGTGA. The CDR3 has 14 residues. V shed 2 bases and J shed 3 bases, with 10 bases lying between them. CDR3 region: CASSLSGVKETQYF. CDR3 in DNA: TGTGCCAGCAGCTTATCCGGGGTAAAAGAGACCCAGTACTTC.